Listed below are T cell receptor beta chains from one sample, sequenced in a study of radiation and T cells in renal cell carcinoma. Method: immunoSEQ multiplex PCR; TCRdb's copy keeps in-frame clones and lacks some. The table records some 75,000 clones, more than 75% of them present only once. The source was blood, collected from a patient whose treatment included radiotherapy and nephrectomy. These receptors all come from a man between 60 and 75 years old with renal cell carcinoma. Each CDR3 is given with its conserved first and last residue. D genes are given only for firm matches. For some rows the clone size is stated as once, few or many, or as a class when expanded; others skip it.

>-|TRBV28|TRBJ2-7|-
TGTGCCAGCAGGTTGGCCCTTGGTGGGACCTACGAGCAGTACTTC
CASRLALGGTYEQYF
>TRBD1|TRBV29-1|TRBJ2-7|-
TGCAGCGCCCGTTTGGGACAGGGATGGGGGAACGAGCAGTACTTC
CSARLGQGWGNEQYF
>-|TRBV28|TRBJ1-5|few
TGTGCCATCGATCCCAGGGTGGGCAATCAGCCCCAGCATTTT
CAIDPRVGNQPQHF
>-|TRBV5-6|TRBJ1-3|few
TGTGCCAGCAGCGGTGGTGGGTGGGGCGCCAGCTCTGGAAACACCATATATTTT
CASSGGGWGASSGNTIYF
>TRBD1|TRBV28|TRBJ1-2|-
TGTGCCAGCAGTCCCCGGGACAGGGAATACTATGGCTACACCTTC
CASSPRDREYYGYTF
>-|TRBV29-1|TRBJ2-3|few
TGCAGCGTTGATATTACGGGTACGCAGTATTTT
CSVDITGTQYF
>TRBD1|TRBV5-1|TRBJ1-4|-
TGCGCCAGCAGCGTCGGAACACGGACAGGGAATACTAATGAAAAACTGTTTTTT
CASSVGTRTGNTNEKLFF
>-|TRBV6-5|TRBJ2-7|-
TGTGCCAGCAGTTACGGGCAGCCCTACGAGCAGTACTTC
CASSYGQPYEQYF
>-|TRBV6-4|TRBJ2-1|-
TGTGCCAGCAGTGACTCGGCCTACAATGAGCAGTTCTTC
CASSDSAYNEQFF
>-|TRBV10-2|TRBJ2-5|-
TGCGCCAGCAGTGACCCCGCGGGGGCTAGTGAGACCCAGTACTTC
CASSDPAGASETQYF
>TRBD2|TRBV29-1|TRBJ2-1|-
TGCAGCGTTGGCGGGGGATCCAATGAGCAGTTCTTC
CSVGGGSNEQFF
>-|TRBV25-1|TRBJ1-1|once
TGTGCCAGCAGTGAGACCCCAATGAACACTGAAGCTTTCTTT
CASSETPMNTEAFF
>TRBD2|TRBV7-2|TRBJ2-2|-
TGTGCCAGCAGCTTCGACCCGGGACTAGCGGGACCCGGGGAGCTGTTTTTT
CASSFDPGLAGPGELFF
>-|TRBV6-1|TRBJ2-7|-
TGTGCCAGCAGTGTTCCCGGACACCGCTCCTACGAGCAGTACTTC
CASSVPGHRSYEQYF
>TRBD2|TRBV10-1|TRBJ2-3|-
TGCGCCAGCAGTGAGTCGACGGCTAGCGGGAGCAGCACAGATACGCAGTATTTT
CASSESTASGSSTDTQYF
>-|TRBV18|TRBJ2-1|-
TGTGCCAGCTCACCACGGGGCAGGGGAACCCGCAATGAGCAGTTCTTC
CASSPRGRGTRNEQFF
>-|TRBV7-2|TRBJ2-7|-
TGTGCCAGCAGCTTAGAGGTGGGGTGGTCCGACGAGCAGTACTTC
CASSLEVGWSDEQYF
>-|TRBV19|TRBJ1-2|many
TGTGCCAGTGCGCGTAGGACACTAGTCTTC
CASARRTLVF
>-|TRBV19|TRBJ2-4|once
TGTGCCAGTAGTATGTGGCTAGCCAAAAACATTCAGTACTTC
CASSMWLAKNIQYF
>-|TRBV7-6|TRBJ2-5|-
TGTGCCAGCAGCTTGGCGGGAAGGCGGGAGACCCAGTACTTC
CASSLAGRRETQYF
>TRBD2|TRBV27|TRBJ2-5|-
TGTGCCAGCTGCAAGGTAGCGGGAGGAGGAGAGACCCAGTACTTC
CASCKVAGGGETQYF
>TRBD2|TRBV7-6|TRBJ2-2|-
TGTGCCAGCAGCTTTCCGACTAGCGGGAAGACCACCGGGGAGCTGTTTTTT
CASSFPTSGKTTGELFF
>-|TRBV9|TRBJ1-2|-
TGTGCCAGCAGCGTAGACGACGGAGGCCCCCTCTATGGCTACACCTTC
CASSVDDGGPLYGYTF
>TRBD1|TRBV28|TRBJ1-3|-
TGTGCCAGCACTCGAGGAGGGGGCGGAGGAAACACCATATATTTT
CASTRGGGGGNTIYF
>TRBD1|TRBV2|TRBJ1-4|-
TGTGCCAGCACGGGTGACAGGGCGTTAGAAAAACTGTTTTTT
CASTGDRALEKLFF
>-|TRBV5-1|TRBJ1-1|-
TGCGCCAGCAGCTCCCCCGGGGGGACTGAAGCTTTCTTT
CASSSPGGTEAFF
>-|TRBV9|TRBJ2-3|-
TGTGCCAGCAATGGCTGGGGAACCGGGGATACGCAGTATTTT
CASNGWGTGDTQYF
>-|TRBV28|TRBJ2-7|once
TGTGCCAGCAGTTCCCACGACAGGTCCTACGAGCAGTACTTC
CASSSHDRSYEQYF
>-|TRBV23-1|TRBJ2-5|-
TGCGCCAGCACGACCGGGACTTGTGCCGAGACCCAGTACTTC
CASTTGTCAETQYF
>-|TRBV10-3|TRBJ2-7|-
TGTGCCATCAGTGAGTCGTGGTCCTCTAAGGGGGAGCAGTACTTC
CAISESWSSKGEQYF
>-|TRBV10-3|TRBJ2-3|-
TGTGCCATCAGTGCCCAGAGTTCCGCAGATACGCAGTATTTT
CAISAQSSADTQYF
>-|TRBV5-4|TRBJ2-7|-
TGTGCCAGCAGCTTGGATGGACACGGGTACGAGCAGTACTTC
CASSLDGHGYEQYF
>-|TRBV21-1|TRBJ1-4|-
TGTGCCAGCGCCAGAACGCCCGAGAATGAAAAACTGTTTTTT
CASARTPENEKLFF
>-|TRBV11-2|TRBJ1-1|-
TGTGCCAGCAGCTCCTCTCCTGGGGGGAACACTGAAGCTTTCTTT
CASSSSPGGNTEAFF
>-|TRBV2|TRBJ2-1|-
TGTGCCAGCAGTGTGGGACGCACTTTCAATGAGCAGTTCTTC
CASSVGRTFNEQFF
>TRBD2|TRBV28|TRBJ2-1|-
TGTGCCAGCAGTCGACTAGCGGGTGGTATGAATGAGCAGTTCTTC
CASSRLAGGMNEQFF
>TRBD1|TRBV5-1|TRBJ1-3|-
TGCGCCAGCAGCTACCGATCGGACAGGGTAGCAAACACCATATATTTT
CASSYRSDRVANTIYF
>-|TRBV19|TRBJ1-4|-
TGTGCCAGTAGTATTGGTAATGAAAAACTGTTTTTT
CASSIGNEKLFF
>TRBD1|TRBV4-1|TRBJ2-3|once
TGCGCCAGCAGCCAACTACAGCAAACAGGGGGGCCCCACACAGATACGCAGTATTTT
CASSQLQQTGGPHTDTQYF
>TRBD2|TRBV6-9|TRBJ2-7|-
TGTGCCAGCAGTTACCCTAGCGGGAGGCCCTACGAGCAGTACTTC
CASSYPSGRPYEQYF
>-|TRBV2|TRBJ2-7|-
TGTGCCAGCAGTGAAGGAGGCTTTTCGAGCTCCTACGAGCAGTACTTC
CASSEGGFSSSYEQYF
>-|TRBV29-1|TRBJ2-5|-
TGCAGCGTTGACCCACGGGGAATGGGAGAGACCCAGTACTTC
CSVDPRGMGETQYF
>-|TRBV19|TRBJ1-4|once
TGTGCCAGTAGTAAGGACAGTCCGGCGAGGGAAAAACTGTTTTTT
CASSKDSPAREKLFF
>-|TRBV29-1|TRBJ2-1|-
TGCAGCGTTGATCGCGGAGCCCGGGACACCACCTACAATGAGCAGTTCTTC
CSVDRGARDTTYNEQFF
>-|TRBV2|TRBJ2-2|few
TGTGCCAGCAGGCACCGGGACCTGACCGGGGAGCTGTTTTTT
CASRHRDLTGELFF
>TRBD1|TRBV7-8|TRBJ2-2|-
TGTGCCAGCAGCTTAGCTAGAGGACAGGGAGGGAACACCGGGGAGCTGTTTTTT
CASSLARGQGGNTGELFF
>-|TRBV19|TRBJ2-4|once
TGTGCCAGTAGTCTGGGGCCGCCCCCCCTCGGAAACATTCAGTACTTC
CASSLGPPPLGNIQYF
>TRBD1|TRBV5-1|TRBJ1-4|-
TGCGCCAGCAGCACGACAGGGCTCTACGAAAAACTGTTTTTT
CASSTTGLYEKLFF
>-|TRBV6-5|TRBJ1-2|-
TGTGCCAGCAGTTATCGCGGGGGGGGAAATGGCTACACCTTC
CASSYRGGGNGYTF
>TRBD2|TRBV7-9|TRBJ2-2|once
TGTGCCAGCAGCCGGACTAGCGGGAACTGGAACAGGGAGCTGTTTTTT
CASSRTSGNWNRELFF
>-|TRBV5-1|TRBJ2-3|-
TGCGCCAGCAGCAAACGGGACACAGATACGCAGTATTTT
CASSKRDTDTQYF
>TRBD1|TRBV19|TRBJ1-2|-
TGTGCCAGTAGTATGGGGTGGGGACAGCCTACTAACTATGGCTACACCTTC
CASSMGWGQPTNYGYTF
>-|TRBV28|TRBJ1-5|-
TGTGCCAGTAACAAATACCTATCGCCCCAGCATTTT
CASNKYLSPQHF